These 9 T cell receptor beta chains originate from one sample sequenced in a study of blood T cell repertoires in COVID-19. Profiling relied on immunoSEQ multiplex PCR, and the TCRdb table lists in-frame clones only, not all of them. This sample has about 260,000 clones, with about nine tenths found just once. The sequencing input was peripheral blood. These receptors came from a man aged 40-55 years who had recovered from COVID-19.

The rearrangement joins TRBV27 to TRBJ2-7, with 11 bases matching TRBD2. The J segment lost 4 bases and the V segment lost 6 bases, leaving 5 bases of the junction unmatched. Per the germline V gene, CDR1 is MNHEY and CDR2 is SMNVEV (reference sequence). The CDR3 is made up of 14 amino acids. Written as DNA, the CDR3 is TGTGCCAGCAGCCTTAGCGGGAGGGCATACGAGCAGTACTTC. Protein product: CASSLSGRAYEQYF.

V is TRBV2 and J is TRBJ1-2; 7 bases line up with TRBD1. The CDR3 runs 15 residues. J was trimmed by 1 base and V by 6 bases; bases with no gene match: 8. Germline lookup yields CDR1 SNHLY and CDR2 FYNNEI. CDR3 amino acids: CASRVYRGYNYGYTF. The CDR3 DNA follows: TGTGCCAGCAGGGTATACAGGGGATATAACTATGGCTACACCTTC.

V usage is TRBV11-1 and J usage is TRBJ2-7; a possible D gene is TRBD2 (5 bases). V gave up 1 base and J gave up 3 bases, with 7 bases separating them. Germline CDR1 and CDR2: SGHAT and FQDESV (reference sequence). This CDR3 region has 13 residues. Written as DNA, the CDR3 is TGTGCCAGCAGCTTAGTCGCGGGCTACGAGCAGTACTTC. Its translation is CASSLVAGYEQYF.

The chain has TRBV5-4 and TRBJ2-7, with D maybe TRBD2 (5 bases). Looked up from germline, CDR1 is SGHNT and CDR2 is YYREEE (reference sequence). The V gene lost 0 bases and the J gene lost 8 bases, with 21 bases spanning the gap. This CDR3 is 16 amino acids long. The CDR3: CASSLEGGRVGWKQYF. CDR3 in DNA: TGTGCCAGCAGCTTGGAGGGCGGGCGGGTTGGATGGAAGCAGTACTTC.

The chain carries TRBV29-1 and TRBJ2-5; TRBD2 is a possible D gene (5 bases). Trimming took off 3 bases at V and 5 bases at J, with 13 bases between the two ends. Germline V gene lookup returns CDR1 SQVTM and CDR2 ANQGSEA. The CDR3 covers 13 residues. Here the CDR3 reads CSVDWGVLETQYF. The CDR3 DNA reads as TGCAGCGTTGATTGGGGAGTGTTGGAGACCCAGTACTTC.

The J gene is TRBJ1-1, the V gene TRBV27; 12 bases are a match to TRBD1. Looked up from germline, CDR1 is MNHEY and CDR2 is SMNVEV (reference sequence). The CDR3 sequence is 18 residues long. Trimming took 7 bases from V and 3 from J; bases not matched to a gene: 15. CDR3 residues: CASTASWGDRGLDTEAFF. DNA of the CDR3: TGTGCCAGCACCGCATCGTGGGGGGACAGGGGGCTCGACACTGAAGCTTTCTTT.

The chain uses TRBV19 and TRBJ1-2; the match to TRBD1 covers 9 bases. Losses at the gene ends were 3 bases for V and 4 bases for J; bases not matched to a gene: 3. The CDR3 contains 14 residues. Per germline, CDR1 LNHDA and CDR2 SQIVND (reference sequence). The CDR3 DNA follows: TGTGCCAGTAGTATGGGGACAGGGATCTATGGCTACACCTTC. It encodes CASSMGTGIYGYTF.

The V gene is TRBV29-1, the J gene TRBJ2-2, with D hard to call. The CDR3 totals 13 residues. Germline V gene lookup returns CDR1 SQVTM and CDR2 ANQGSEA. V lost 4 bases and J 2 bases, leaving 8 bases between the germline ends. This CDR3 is CSVARINTGELFF. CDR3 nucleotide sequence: TGCAGCGTTGCCAGAATAAACACCGGGGAGCTGTTTTTT.

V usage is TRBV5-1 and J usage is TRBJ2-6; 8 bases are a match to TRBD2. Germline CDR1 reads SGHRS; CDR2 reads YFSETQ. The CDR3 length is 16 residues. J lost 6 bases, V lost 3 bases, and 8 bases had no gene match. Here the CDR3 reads CASSSGLGAEANVLTF. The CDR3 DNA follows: TGCGCCAGCAGCTCGGGACTAGGGGCCGAGGCCAACGTCCTGACTTTC.